The 30 T cell receptor beta chains below were found in one sample sequenced in a study of blood T cell repertoires in COVID-19. The table came from immunoSEQ multiplex PCR; TCRdb's copy has only in-frame clones and leaves some out. This sample has 100,000 to 120,000 clones, with 70% to 90% found just once. Input material: peripheral blood. These TCRs come from a woman between 45 and 60 years old with acute or convalescent COVID-19.

This sequence joins TRBV19 and TRBJ1-1; 9 positions match TRBD1. The CDR3 length is 15 residues. Germline-derived CDR1 and CDR2 are LNHDA and SQIVND (reference sequence). The ends lost 10 bases at V and 11 bases at J; junction bases unmatched: 20. CDR3 bases: TGTGCCACCACCCCGGGACAGGGAGGTTTTAGTTCGGCTTTCTTT. Its protein is CATTPGQGGFSSAFF.

The chain couples TRBV28 to TRBJ2-1; TRBD1 is a possible D gene (5 bases). The CDR3 runs 14 residues. Trimming pared 1 base from V and 5 bases from J, leaving 9 bases between. Germline values: CDR1 MDHEN, CDR2 SYDVKM. In DNA form, the CDR3 reads TGTGCCAGCAGTTTATTGGGGCGTAACAATGAGCAGTTCTTC. It encodes CASSLLGRNNEQFF. The complete variable domain, with remaining parts taken from reference TRBV28 and TRBJ2-1, reads DVKVTQSSRYLVKRTGEKVFLECVQDMDHENMFWYRQDPGLGLRLIYFSYDVKMKEKGDIPEGYSVSREKKERFSLILESASTNQTSMYLCASSLLGRNNEQFFGPGTRLTVL.

This rearrangement joins TRBV5-1 to TRBJ2-2; D call uncertain. With 1 base removed from V and 1 base from J, the gap between germline ends came to 5 bases. The CDR3 loop spans 14 amino acids. Germline V gene sequence: CDR1 SGHRS, CDR2 YFSETQ. The CDR3 loop is CASSLHWNTGELFF. In DNA form, the CDR3 reads TGCGCCAGCAGCTTGCACTGGAACACCGGGGAGCTGTTTTTT. Full variable domain (rest looked up from reference TRBV5-1 and TRBJ2-2): KAGVTQTPRYLIKTRGQQVTLSCSPISGHRSVSWYQQTPGQGLQFLFEYFSETQRNKGNFPGRFSGRQFSNSRSEMNVSTLELGDSALYLCASSLHWNTGELFFGEGSRLTVL.

This chain connects TRBV5-1 to TRBJ2-1; TRBD1 matches 8 bases. Germline CDR1 reads SGHRS; CDR2 reads YFSETQ. Unmatched junction bases numbered 6, after V lost 0 bases and J lost 4 bases. CDR3 length: 16 amino acids. The chain's CDR3 is CASSLGRTGNYNEQFF. The DNA of the CDR3 is TGCGCCAGCAGCTTGGGACGGACAGGGAATTACAATGAGCAGTTCTTC.

The chain carries TRBV19 and TRBJ1-2; 8 bases fit TRBD1. The CDR3 is made up of 15 amino acids. CDR1 is LNHDA, CDR2 SQIVND, per germline (reference sequence). The ends lost 7 bases at V and 8 bases at J; junction bases unmatched: 15. The CDR3 DNA follows: TGTGCCAGTATTTTTACCCGACAGGGGAATAGCGGCTACACCTTC. This translates into CASIFTRQGNSGYTF.

The rearrangement links TRBV6-5 to TRBJ1-5; D is unclear. V lost 6 bases, J lost 2 bases, and 14 bases lay in between. CDR3 length equals 15 residues. Germline V gives CDR1 MNHEY, CDR2 SVGAGI. CDR3 in amino acids: CASRGTNLGNQPQHF. The DNA of the CDR3 is TGTGCCAGCAGAGGAACTAACTTGGGCAATCAGCCCCAGCATTTT.

The V gene is TRBV24-1, the J gene TRBJ1-1; 7 bases match TRBD1. The ends lost 5 bases at V and 4 bases at J; junction bases unmatched: 9. The germline V gene has CDR1 KGHDR and CDR2 SFDVKD. The CDR3 totals 15 residues. The CDR3 bases are TGTGCCACCAGTGCCACGACAGGGACCTTCACTGAAGCTTTCTTT. Its translation: CATSATTGTFTEAFF.

V usage is TRBV7-2 and J usage is TRBJ2-1; 9 bases agree with TRBD1. Germline V CDR1 and CDR2: SGHTA, FQGNSA. Trimming removed 3 bases from V and 6 bases from J; junction bases left unmatched: 6. The CDR3 is 15 amino acids. In DNA, the CDR3 is TGTGCCAGCAGCTTGGGGGGGACAGGGTCCAATGAGCAGTTCTTC. This encodes CASSLGGTGSNEQFF.

The rearrangement links TRBV6-5 to TRBJ2-7; possible D gene TRBD1, 5 bases. CDR3 length: 14 residues. V lost 0 bases, J lost 3 bases, and 9 bases lay in between. CDR1 is MNHEY and CDR2 is SVGAGI in the germline V gene. The CDR3 loop is CASSYSRANYEQYF. In DNA, the CDR3 is TGTGCCAGCAGTTACTCCAGGGCTAACTACGAGCAGTACTTC.

The rearrangement joins TRBV2 to TRBJ1-2, with D perhaps TRBD1 (5 bases). The CDR3 contains 13 residues. CDR1 and CDR2 (germline): SNHLY, FYNNEI. Deletions cut 6 bases from V and 5 bases from J, with 13 bases between. CDR3 sequence: CASRPRRGYGYTF. CDR3 DNA sequence: TGTGCCAGCAGGCCCCGACGGGGGTATGGCTACACCTTC.

The rearrangement links TRBV6-5 to TRBJ1-3; D remains ambiguous. The germline gives CDR1 MNHEY, CDR2 SVGAGI. This CDR3 is 15 amino acids long. The germline V and J ends were trimmed by 0 bases and 0 bases, with 6 bases remaining between them. This CDR3 reads CASSYSGVSGNTIYF. The CDR3 DNA reads as TGTGCCAGCAGTTACTCGGGAGTCTCTGGAAACACCATATATTTT.

V and J are TRBV5-1 and TRBJ2-5; the D gene is possibly TRBD2 (6 bases). This CDR3 comprises 14 residues. V was cut by 3 bases and J by 5 bases, with 14 bases left in between. Germline values: CDR1 SGHRS, CDR2 YFSETQ. CDR3 sequence reads: CASSWGKTRETQYF. The CDR3 region has the DNA TGCGCCAGCAGCTGGGGAAAGACTAGGGAGACCCAGTACTTC.

This chain uses TRBV6-5 with TRBJ1-1; D not resolved. Germline V gene data show CDR1 as MNHEY and CDR2 as SVGAGI. Trimming pared 2 bases from V and 4 bases from J, leaving 8 bases between. The CDR3 extends over 13 amino acids. Here the CDR3 DNA reads TGTGCCAGCAGTTACGGGGAGACCACTGAAGCTTTCTTT. It yields the protein CASSYGETTEAFF.

This chain uses TRBV6-1 with TRBJ2-7, with 15 bases identical to TRBD2. CDR3 size: 15 residues. Trimming took 6 bases from V and 5 from J; bases not matched to a gene: 5. From germline, CDR1 is MNHNS and CDR2 SASEGT. CDR3 coding DNA: TGTGCCAGCAGCGGGACTAGCGGGAGGAGGAACGAGCAGTACTTC. Its translation: CASSGTSGRRNEQYF.

This sequence joins TRBV28 and TRBJ2-1, with 9 bases matching TRBD2. Germline trimming cut 3 bases from V and 6 bases from J; bases unmatched to any gene: 6. This CDR3 comprises 15 residues. CDR1 is MDHEN, CDR2 SYDVKM, per germline. CDR3 coding DNA: TGTGCCAGCAGTTTTAGTGGACTAGCGACCAATGAGCAGTTCTTC. Translating gives CASSFSGLATNEQFF.

This chain connects TRBV6-6 to TRBJ2-1, with a possible D match to TRBD1 (6 bases). Per germline, CDR1 MNHNY and CDR2 SVGAGI (reference sequence). The CDR3 consists of 16 residues. Trimming took 5 bases from V and 6 from J, leaving 20 bases between them. In DNA form, the CDR3 reads TGTGCCAGCAGTGCCACCGACTACGGACAGTTCAATGAGCAGTTCTTC. Protein: CASSATDYGQFNEQFF.

The V call is TRBV9, the J call TRBJ2-7, with 10 bases that match TRBD2. Germline values: CDR1 SGDLS, CDR2 YYNGEE. The CDR3 covers 14 residues. Losses at the gene ends were 1 base for V and 6 bases for J; bases not matched to a gene: 4. For the CDR3, the DNA is TGTGCCAGCAGCGTAAGGGGACTAGCGAGCGAGCAGTACTTC. This translates into CASSVRGLASEQYF.

This chain links TRBV15 with TRBJ1-5; possibly TRBD1 for D (5 bases). Trimming removed 0 bases from V and 5 bases from J, with 17 bases in between. CDR1 is LNHNV and CDR2 is YYDKDF in the germline V gene (reference sequence). This CDR3 spans 17 amino acids. The CDR3: CATSRDRWGESHQPQHF. In nucleotides, the CDR3 is TGTGCCACCAGCAGAGATCGGTGGGGGGAATCGCATCAGCCCCAGCATTTT.

V usage is TRBV27 and J usage is TRBJ1-2; D is perhaps TRBD1 (6 bases). CDR3 length: 12 residues. The V end lost 4 bases, the J end lost 4 bases, and 7 bases lay between the germline ends. Germline values: CDR1 MNHEY, CDR2 SMNVEV (reference sequence). The CDR3, as DNA: TGTGCCAGCAGTTCGACAGGCTATGGCTACACCTTC. It is translated as CASSSTGYGYTF.

The chain employs TRBV7-7 and TRBJ2-3; TRBD2 matches at 13 bases. CDR3 length equals 14 residues. Looked up from germline, CDR1 is SSHAT and CDR2 is FNYEAQ (reference sequence). Trimming at V came to 5 bases and at J to 12 bases, leaving 8 bases not matched to a gene. CDR3 protein: CASSPGTSGESQYF. The CDR3 nucleotides read TGTGCCAGCAGCCCTGGGACTAGCGGGGAGTCACAGTATTTT.

The CDR3 sequence: CASSQPGEVHGYTF. The CDR3, as DNA: TGTGCCAGCAGCCAACCGGGGGAGGTCCATGGCTACACCTTC. V and J are TRBV3-1 (or the pseudogene TRBV3-2) and TRBJ1-2, with D possibly being TRBD1 (5 bases). Trimming stripped 2 bases from V and 6 bases from J, with 13 bases between. Germline V gene sequence: CDR1 LGHDT, CDR2 YNNKEL (reference sequence). This CDR3 spans 14 amino acids.

This clone was counted only a few times. The CDR3 spells CASAGTSGYNEQFF. CDR3 DNA sequence: TGTGCCAGCGCCGGGACTAGCGGGTACAATGAGCAGTTCTTC. The chain recombines TRBV18 with TRBJ2-1, with TRBD2 identical over 12 bases. V lost 8 bases and J lost 4; bases outside the gene matches: 3. Looked up from germline, CDR1 is KGHSH and CDR2 is LQKENI. The CDR3 length is 14 residues.

The chain joins TRBV6-5 to TRBJ2-7, with TRBD2 identical over 13 bases. The ends lost 4 bases at V and 6 bases at J; junction bases unmatched: 6. The CDR3 has 15 residues. Germline CDR1 is MNHEY and CDR2 is SVGAGI. The CDR3 region is CASSLRLAGGSEQYF. CDR3 nucleotide sequence: TGTGCCAGCAGTTTAAGACTAGCGGGGGGAAGCGAGCAGTACTTC.

The V call is TRBV19, the J call TRBJ2-1; 8 bases are shared with TRBD2. The CDR3 runs 14 residues. Germline V gene sequence: CDR1 LNHDA, CDR2 SQIVND (reference sequence). The trim removed 6 bases at V and 10 bases at J, leaving 11 bases unmatched. CDR3 nucleotides: TGTGCCAGTAGACTATTAGCGGGATTAGGAGAGCAGTTCTTC. Translated: CASRLLAGLGEQFF.

Details on this clone: The final CDR3 position lacks the conserved phenylalanine or tryptophan, pointing to a likely read error. Because the CDR3's place on the DNA is in doubt, the DNA is left out and the CDR3 is given as listed by TCRdb. This chain joins TRBV7-9 and TRBJ2-7; whether TRBD2, the table's D call, matches the DNA was not checked. CDR1 is SEHNR and CDR2 is FQNEAQ in the germline V gene (reference sequence). 9 amino acids form the CDR3, both terminal residues included. CDR3 region: CASSLPLLE.

V usage is TRBV6-5 and J usage is TRBJ1-3; D may be TRBD1 (6 bases). V was shortened by 5 bases and J by 0 bases, with 11 bases between the two germline ends. The CDR3 extends over 15 amino acids. The germline gives CDR1 MNHEY, CDR2 SVGAGI. CDR3 protein: CASSRTENSGNTIYF. The CDR3 DNA follows: TGTGCCAGCAGTCGGACAGAGAACTCTGGAAACACCATATATTTT.

The chain joins TRBV19 to TRBJ2-7, with D perhaps TRBD2 (5 bases). V lost 2 bases and J lost 7, with 18 bases in between. The CDR3 spans 15 residues. Per the germline V gene, CDR1 is LNHDA and CDR2 is SQIVND (reference sequence). The CDR3 DNA reads TGTGCCAGTAGTATAACGCCCAGCCAGGAGGTTGAGCAGTACTTC. Translated, it gives CASSITPSQEVEQYF.

V gene TRBV27 combines with J gene TRBJ2-1, with 11 positions matching TRBD2. The CDR3 runs 16 residues. The germline gives CDR1 MNHEY, CDR2 SMNVEV (reference sequence). J was trimmed by 2 bases and V by 2 bases; bases with no gene match: 2. The CDR3 nucleotides read TGTGCCAGCAGTTTAAGTAGCGGGAGGGCCTACAATGAGCAGTTCTTC. As protein: CASSLSSGRAYNEQFF.

The gene calls are TRBV19 and TRBJ1-5, with D possibly being TRBD1 (5 bases). Germline loops: CDR1 LNHDA, CDR2 SQIVND (reference sequence). V lost 7 bases to trimming and J lost 2 bases, with 18 bases between them. The CDR3 runs to 16 residues. The CDR3: CASTSQRARGNQPQHF. The CDR3 DNA is TGTGCCAGTACCTCCCAAAGGGCCAGGGGCAATCAGCCCCAGCATTTT.

The chain employs TRBV7-6 and TRBJ2-5, with D perhaps TRBD2 (5 bases). V lost 3 bases, J lost 4 bases, and 12 bases lay in between. Germline values: CDR1 SGHVS, CDR2 FNYEAQ. This CDR3 has 14 residues. The CDR3 reads CASSFGREGETQYF. The CDR3 DNA follows: TGTGCCAGCAGCTTCGGCAGAGAGGGAGAGACCCAGTACTTC.